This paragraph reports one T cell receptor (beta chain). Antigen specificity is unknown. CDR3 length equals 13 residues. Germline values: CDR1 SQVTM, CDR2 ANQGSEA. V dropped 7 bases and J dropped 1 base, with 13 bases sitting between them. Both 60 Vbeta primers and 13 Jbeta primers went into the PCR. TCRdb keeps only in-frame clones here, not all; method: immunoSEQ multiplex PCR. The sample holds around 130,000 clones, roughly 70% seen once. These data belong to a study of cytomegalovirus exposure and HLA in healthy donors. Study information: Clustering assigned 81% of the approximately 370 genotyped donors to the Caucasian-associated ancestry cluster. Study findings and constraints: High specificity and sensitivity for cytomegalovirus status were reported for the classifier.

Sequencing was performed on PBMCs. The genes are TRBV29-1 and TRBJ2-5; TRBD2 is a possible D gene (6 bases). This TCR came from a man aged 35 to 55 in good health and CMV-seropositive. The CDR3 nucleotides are TGCAGCGGGCTGCGGGGATCCCAAGAGACCCAGTACTTC. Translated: CSGLRGSQETQYF. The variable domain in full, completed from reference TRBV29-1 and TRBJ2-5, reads SAVISQKPSRDICQRGTSLTIQCQVDSQVTMMFWYRQQPGQSLTLIATANQGSEATYESGFVIDKFPISRPNLTFSTLTVSNMSPEDSSIYLCSGLRGSQETQYFGPGTRLLVL.